This T cell receptor (beta chain) was captured in a study of beta chain features in type 1 diabetes (dated by TCRdb to 2016 to 2019). Concerning the study at large: Patients and healthy donors did not differ in mean age, gender distribution, total cell number or subset yield. A total of roughly 100 million sorted cells were examined across all samples, and the number of cells per subset was strongly correlated with RNA yield. The study compared TCRB repertoires of sorted circulating CD4+ T cell subsets between recently diagnosed type 1 diabetes patients and matched healthy donors. Regulatory and stem cell-like memory subsets were obtained from only 8 patients and roughly 8 healthy donors, while naive and central memory subsets were obtained from all 28 donors. The full study reports these points: Because cDNA was sequenced instead of genomic DNA, activated cells with high expression could be over-represented, although the groups did not differ in activation or CD3 levels. In all four CD4+ subsets, TCRB CDR3 length was moderately but significantly shorter in type 1 diabetes patients. At VDJ recombination sites, type 1 diabetes patients had fewer insertions and more deleted nucleotides, which implies abnormalities in thymic rearrangement. HLA sub-analyses involved small numbers of individuals, so any influence of HLA type on TCRB rearrangement remained unresolved. PCR might favor shorter templates, but patient and control samples were amplified and corrected together, so any skew would affect both groups equally. The naive, central memory and regulatory TCRB repertoires appeared to resemble one another more closely among patients than among healthy donors.

The CDR3 goes from the cysteine to the phenylalanine over 11 residues. Only the CDR3 DNA stays, 33 bases, in frame from base 1. Here V drops 6 bases and J drops 7 bases, and the junction holds 4 bases not matched to any gene. The germline V gene (reference sequence) sets CDR1 to DFQATT and CDR2 to SNEGSKA. The entire isolated RNA was reverse transcribed using the High Capacity cDNA Reverse Transcription Kit, and thus expressed TCRB transcripts were sequenced. Deep immunoSEQ sequencing was applied to naive, central memory and regulatory T cell samples, giving an average of around 4 million total reads per sample. After sorted cells were lysed in RLT buffer, RNA was extracted with DNase-treated RNeasy Micro or Mini kits, with the choice depending on cell number. Each cell subset was processed on its own to prevent cross-contamination, while patient and healthy donor samples were processed together. The immunoSEQ multiplex PCR was used to amplify TCRB sequences from cDNA, generating 87-bp fragments that spanned the CDR3 region. The amplicons were sequenced using the Illumina HiSeq platform. The published analysis was carried out like this. Synthetic template baselines were used to correct PCR bias computationally, reads within Hamming distance 2 were collapsed together, and singletons that could not be merged were discarded. Reads were aligned against IMGT to assign V, D and J genes, CDR3 length and insertions or deletions at six rearrangement sites. Within each subset, clonotype counts were normalized to sorted cell number, after which true diversity and Gini coefficients were computed with the tcR R package. The overlap coefficient, calculated on TCRB nucleotide sequences, was used to measure repertoire sharing. TCRdb stores this immuneACCESS table with in-frame sequences only. Part of the clones is absent; in the studies checked, under half of the shortfall reflects unresolved V genes, and no reason is known for the rest. D and trimming were read from the DNA, whereas the V and J calls and clone size are those reported in that table. This sample is represented by roughly 350,000 clones; around 10% of them were singletons. The ten largest clonotypes hold about 0.6% of the sample.

Each donor gave one peripheral blood draw, averaging roughly 0.11 L, which was collected into heparinised tubes. Using a panel that included CD45RO, CCR7, CD25, CD127, CD95 and CD27, naive, central memory, regulatory and stem cell-like memory CD4+ T cells were sorted on a BD FACSAria II. Every sorted population had a purity above 95%. PBMCs were separated immediately by Lymphoprep density gradient centrifugation and were stained directly, without being cultured. So that batch effects would be minimized, each experiment stained and sorted samples in pairs, pairing one healthy donor with one patient. This clone was detected only a few times. This receptor's antigen is unknown. There are no base qualities to consult, and no much larger clone falls within one base.

Recombination linked TRBV20-1 to TRBJ1-2; 8 of the junction bases match TRBD1. Sequencing was done on a sample of central memory CD4+ T cells from blood. This receptor was obtained from a man in his thirties or forties with type 1 diabetes. In nucleotide form, the sequence is TGCAGTGCGGGACAGGCGGGTGGCTACACCTTC. Its protein product is CSAGQAGGYTF.